The text below deals with one T cell receptor beta chain. This entry comes from a study of blood T cell repertoires in COVID-19. Background on the study: The analysed material was cDNA or gDNA that came from T cells, B-cell-depleted T cells, or PBMCs.

Method: immunoSEQ multiplex PCR; TCRdb's copy keeps in-frame clones and lacks some. Here the sample spans 140,000 or so clones, 81% being singletons. Germline CDR1 reads KGHSY; CDR2 reads FQNENV. The CDR3 is 16 amino acids. V was trimmed by 4 bases and J by 2 bases, leaving 15 bases between them. The sequencing sample was made of peripheral blood. This receptor was identified in a human donor in a cohort sampled during active COVID-19. The rearrangement uses TRBV16 and TRBJ2-1; D uncertain. CDR3 loop: CASSPGVGLTYNEQFF. The CDR3 coding sequence is TGTGCCAGCAGCCCCGGAGTAGGTCTGACCTACAATGAGCAGTTCTTC. The variable domain in full, completed from reference TRBV16 and TRBJ2-1, reads GEEVAQTPKHLVRGEGQKAKLYCAPIKGHSYVFWYQQVLKNEFKFLISFQNENVFDETGMPKERFSAKCLPNSPCSLEIQATKLEDSAVYFCASSPGVGLTYNEQFFGPGTRLTVL.